These 13 T cell receptor beta chains were all obtained from the same sample, sequenced in a study of T cell repertoires in cytomegalovirus infection. These receptors lack a known antigen. TCRdb used MiXCR to reprocess the reads, holding one entry per CDR3 protein. Seen here are about 920,000 distinct CDR3 sequences, approximately 32% observed once, and the top ten hold roughly an eighth. The sequencing used cultured CD8+ T cells from PBMCs, collected from culture after CMV antigen stimulation. These receptors all come from a human donor in good health (CMV status not recorded). Some clones in this sample may be carry-over from other donors' samples.

The chain links TRBV24-1 to TRBJ2-2, with 7 bases matching TRBD2. The junction had 3 bases not matched to a gene; V was cut back by 9 bases and J by 6 bases. Germline values: CDR1 KGHDR, CDR2 SFDVKD. CDR3 size: 12 residues. DNA of the CDR3: TGTGCCACCGACCGGGAGGCCGGGGAGCTGTTTTTT. Protein sequence: CATDREAGELFF.

The V gene is TRBV6-2 or TRBV6-3, the J gene TRBJ2-7; 9 nucleotides line up with TRBD1. The CDR3 consists of 15 residues. Germline CDR1 MNHEY, CDR2 SVGEGT. J lost 3 bases, V lost 2 bases, and 5 bases had no gene match. In nucleotides, the CDR3 is TGTGCCAGCAGTTACGGACAGGGGAACCACTACGAGCAGTACGTC. Encoded protein: CASSYGQGNHYEQYV.

The CDR3 spells CAIRTGTTYNEQFF. CDR3 nucleotides: TGTGCCATCCGGACCGGGACAACATACAATGAGCAGTTCTTC. J is TRBJ2-1 and V is TRBV10-3; a weak D match, TRBD1 (6 bases). The CDR3 is 14 residues long. The germline V gene has CDR1 ENHRY and CDR2 SYGVKD. Trimming took 8 bases from V and 4 from J, leaving 15 bases between them.

The chain joins TRBV13 to TRBJ1-2; tentatively, D is TRBD1 (6 bases). V lost 0 bases and J lost 4, with 12 bases in between. This CDR3 spans 15 amino acids. Germline V gene lookup returns CDR1 PRHDT and CDR2 FYEKMQ (reference sequence). CDR3 protein: CASSLGGQSLYGYTF. Here the CDR3 DNA reads TGTGCCAGCAGCTTAGGCGGACAGAGTCTCTATGGCTACACCTTC.

J is TRBJ2-3 and V is TRBV25-1; 8 bases align to TRBD2. CDR3 length equals 16 residues. Trimming at V came to 3 bases and at J to 4 bases, leaving 9 bases not matched to a gene. Germline V gives CDR1 MGHDK, CDR2 SYGVNS. The CDR3 nucleotides are TGTGCCAGCAGTGAGGAAGCGGGGGTGGTCCCAGATACGCAGTATTTT. Encoded protein: CASSEEAGVVPDTQYF.

This clonotype was observed a handful of times. CDR3 region: CASSSGQVDYEQYF. CDR3 bases: TGTGCCAGCAGCTCGGGACAGGTCGACTACGAGCAGTACTTC. The chain employs TRBV7-9 and TRBJ2-7; 8 nucleotides match TRBD1. J lost 3 bases, V lost 4 bases, and 5 bases had no gene match. Germline V gene sequence: CDR1 SEHNR, CDR2 FQNEAQ (reference sequence). The CDR3 runs to 14 residues. The full variable domain, with the rest looked up from reference TRBV7-9 and TRBJ2-7, is DTGVSQNPRHKITKRGQNVTFRCDPISEHNRLYWYRQTLGQGPEFLTYFQNEAQLEKSRLLSDRFSAERPKGSFSTLEIQRTEQGDSAMYLCASSSGQVDYEQYFGPGTRLTVT.

The rearrangement joins TRBV12-3 or TRBV12-4 to TRBJ2-1; possible D gene TRBD1, 5 bases. The CDR3 contains 15 residues. The germline V and J ends were trimmed by 6 bases and 0 bases, with 12 bases remaining between them. The CDR3 reads CASSKTVSSYNEQFF. For the CDR3, the DNA is TGTGCCAGCAGCAAGACAGTCAGCTCCTACAATGAGCAGTTCTTC.

There are a few counts of this clonotype. The V call is TRBV10-3, the J call TRBJ2-1, with D maybe TRBD2 (6 bases). V gave up 2 bases and J gave up 4 bases, with 9 bases separating them. This CDR3 has 14 residues. The germline V gene has CDR1 ENHRY and CDR2 SYGVKD. Written as DNA, the CDR3 is TGTGCCATCAGTGAGGCGGGGCTTTACAATGAGCAGTTCTTC. Its protein product is CAISEAGLYNEQFF.

This clonotype was counted many times. V gene TRBV7-9 combines with J gene TRBJ1-2; 9 positions match TRBD1. This CDR3 is built from 18 residues. The V segment lost 4 bases and the J segment 4 bases; nucleotides outside the gene matches: 16. Germline V lookup: CDR1 SEHNR, CDR2 FQNEAQ (reference sequence). The CDR3 reads CASSSPSDDRGTSYGYTF. The DNA for the CDR3 is TGTGCCAGCAGCTCCCCGTCGGACGACAGGGGGACGTCCTATGGCTACACCTTC.

Turning to this clonotype: A read error may be the cause here, since a much bigger clone is one base away. The V call is TRBV7-4, the J call TRBJ2-7; the D gene is possibly TRBD1 (6 bases). Trimming pared 7 bases from V and 3 bases from J, leaving 16 bases between. The germline CDR1 and CDR2 sequences are SGHVT and SQSDAQ. The CDR3 is 14 residues long. CDR3 nucleotide sequence: TGTGCCAGCAACCCTCCGGGACACAACTACGAGCAGTACTTC. It translates to CASNPPGHNYEQYF.

This clonotype was detected only a few times. The chain is built from TRBV18 and TRBJ2-3; D ambiguous. The CDR3 contains 20 residues. V lost 2 bases and J 0 bases, leaving 24 bases between the germline ends. The germline V gene encodes CDR1 KGHSH and CDR2 LQKENI. The CDR3 region has the DNA TGTGCCAGCTCACCAATCGACACGTCATTCCCGCTTACTAGCACAGATACGCAGTATTTT. Translated, it gives CASSPIDTSFPLTSTDTQYF.

V usage is TRBV7-6 and J usage is TRBJ2-1; 7 bases match TRBD1. CDR1 SGHVS and CDR2 FNYEAQ come from the germline V gene. The V segment lost 1 base and the J segment 0 bases; nucleotides outside the gene matches: 15. The CDR3 spans 20 residues. DNA for the CDR3: TGTGCCAGCAGCTTAGAGAGACTTGGGACAGTGAGAAGCTCCTACAATGAGCAGTTCTTC. The encoded protein is CASSLERLGTVRSSYNEQFF.

This clonotype was found a few times. The chain combines TRBV5-4 with TRBJ2-1, with TRBD2 as a possible D gene (6 bases). V lost 1 base to trimming and J lost 4 bases, with 12 bases between them. CDR1 is SGHNT, CDR2 YYREEE, per germline (reference sequence). The CDR3 is 15 amino acids. The DNA of the CDR3 is TGTGCCAGCAGCTTGCTTAGCGGTATTTACAATGAGCAGTTCTTC. Its translation: CASSLLSGIYNEQFF.